This TCR beta chain was identified in a study of graft-versus-host responses after intestinal transplantation. Study summary: Isolated intestinal, liver-intestinal, or multivisceral transplants had been given to the recipients. For approximately three years after anti-thymocyte globulin induction, all recipients took tacrolimus and steroids.

Study results and caveats: High graft-versus-host to host-versus-graft clonal ratios were seen in allografts of patients with graft-donor T cell macrochimerism. There was an association between peak levels of circulating GvH clones and early post-transplant HvG declines.

Only in-frame clones appear in the TCRdb table, and some are missing; sequencing was by immunoSEQ multiplex PCR. The sample has roughly 7,700 clones, about 93% seen once; the top ten hold about 2.1%. CDR1 and CDR2 (germline): SQVTM, ANQGSEA. The CDR3 has 14 amino acids. V dropped 5 bases and J dropped 3; count of bases not matched to a gene: 5. In the case of this clone: Its antigen remains unidentified.

This clonotype originated in a human patient who received an intestinal transplant, so some T cells may come from the graft donor. The chain joins TRBV29-1 to TRBJ2-3; 10 bases are shared with TRBD2. The sample consisted of PBMCs, taken 11 days after intestinal transplantation. As DNA, the CDR3 is TGCAGCGTTCTCCCTAGCGGGAGAACAGATACGCAGTATTTT. It is translated as CSVLPSGRTDTQYF.